The 5 T cell receptor beta chains given below trace back to one sample, sequenced in a study of response to subunit inactivated influenza vaccine. One entry per CDR3 protein results from TCRdb running MiXCR on the RT-PCR reads. The sample includes hundreds of thousands of distinct CDR3 sequences, 15% to 20% of them seen just once. The source material was PBMCs from blood, sampled 4 to 6 days after vaccination. These receptors all come from a man between 45 and 60 years old who received an inactivated influenza vaccine.

V is TRBV18 and J is TRBJ2-5, with D unclear. Germline lookup yields CDR1 KGHSH and CDR2 LQKENI. The V gene lost 0 bases and the J gene lost 1 base, with 15 bases spanning the gap. The CDR3 is 17 amino acids. The CDR3 spells CASSPPKLAGFQETQYF. The CDR3 coding sequence is TGTGCCAGCTCACCACCTAAGCTCGCAGGCTTCCAAGAGACCCAGTACTTC.

This clonotype was picked up a small number of times. V gene TRBV13 combines with J gene TRBJ2-1, with unresolved D. CDR1 and CDR2 from the germline V gene are PRHDT and FYEKMQ (reference sequence). The V end was cut by 10 bases, the J end by 3 bases, with 16 bases between. The CDR3 totals 14 residues. CDR3 residues: CAMGPGLLYNEQFF. The CDR3 DNA is TGTGCCATGGGCCCCGGCCTCCTCTACAATGAGCAGTTCTTC.

V gene TRBV29-1 combines with J gene TRBJ1-4, with D perhaps matching TRBD1 (6 bases). V lost 4 bases and J 7 bases, leaving 10 bases between the germline ends. The CDR3 covers 12 residues. Germline-derived CDR1 and CDR2 are SQVTM and ANQGSEA. In DNA, the CDR3 is TGCAGCGTTGTTCAGGGGAGTGAAAAACTGTTTTTT. This translates into CSVVQGSEKLFF.

This clonotype was picked up a small number of times. This chain links TRBV6-1 with TRBJ2-1; 9 bases agree with TRBD1. The CDR3 has 15 amino acids. The trim removed 5 bases at V and 6 bases at J, leaving 8 bases unmatched. The germline gives CDR1 MNHNS, CDR2 SASEGT. The CDR3 is CASSQPGQGANEQFF. The DNA for the CDR3 is TGTGCCAGCAGTCAACCGGGACAGGGCGCCAATGAGCAGTTCTTC.

In its sample, this clonotype was seen a few times. The V call is TRBV20-1, the J call TRBJ2-2; 8 nucleotides agree with TRBD1. This CDR3 region has 14 residues. The ends lost 7 bases at V and 7 bases at J; junction bases unmatched: 11. CDR1 is DFQATT, CDR2 SNEGSKA, per germline (reference sequence). This CDR3 is CSVGQGNYGGELFF. CDR3 nucleotides: TGCAGTGTTGGACAGGGCAATTATGGCGGGGAGCTGTTTTTT.